The 16 T cell receptor beta chains given below trace back to one sample, sequenced in a study of cytomegalovirus exposure and HLA in healthy donors. PCR used 60 Vbeta primers and 13 Jbeta primers. TCRdb keeps only in-frame clones here, not all; method: immunoSEQ multiplex PCR. The sample shows approximately 140,000 clones, roughly 73% of them seen only once. Input material: PBMCs. The source of these receptors is a woman under 30 in good health and CMV-seronegative.

J is TRBJ2-1 and V is TRBV19; the match to TRBD2 covers 12 bases. Germline V lookup: CDR1 LNHDA, CDR2 SQIVND (reference sequence). V trimming: 5 bases; J trimming: 7 bases; junction bases outside the gene matches: 9. The CDR3 runs to 16 residues. The CDR3 sequence is CASSRGLAGSLNEQFF. The CDR3 DNA sequence: TGTGCCAGTAGTCGAGGACTAGCGGGGTCTCTGAATGAGCAGTTCTTC.

Comment on this clone: A junction boundary mismatches the germline segment, possibly from a read error. The V call is TRBV7-7, the J call TRBJ2-2; D is possibly TRBD2 (7 bases). The germline gives CDR1 SSHAT, CDR2 FNYEAQ (reference sequence). The CDR3 covers 16 residues. The CDR3 DNA reads as TGTGCTAGCAGCCCCTTGGGGGGGGGCCAAACCGGGGAGCTGTTTTTT. It codes for CASSPLGGGQTGELFF.

The DNA for the CDR3 is TGTGCCAGCAGCCCCCGGACGGGACAAGAGACCCAGTACTTC. Encoded protein: CASSPRTGQETQYF. The rearrangement joins TRBV7-2 to TRBJ2-5, with D possibly matching TRBD2 (5 bases). There are 14 residues in the CDR3. The V gene lost 5 bases and the J gene lost 2 bases, with 12 bases spanning the gap. Germline CDR1 and CDR2: SGHTA and FQGNSA.

This clone was observed at least ten times. The chain carries TRBV15 and TRBJ2-6; 10 nucleotides align to TRBD2. V trimming: 1 base; J trimming: 3 bases; junction bases outside the gene matches: 0. Germline values: CDR1 LNHNV, CDR2 YYDKDF (reference sequence). This CDR3 comprises 16 residues. The CDR3 protein is CATSRVAGGGANVLTF. Written as DNA, the CDR3 is TGTGCCACCAGCAGAGTAGCGGGGGGTGGGGCCAACGTCCTGACTTTC. The entire variable domain, with the rest obtained from reference TRBV15 and TRBJ2-6, is as follows: DAMVIQNPRYQVTQFGKPVTLSCSQTLNHNVMYWYQQKSSQAPKLLFHYYDKDFNNEADTPDNFQSRRPNTSFCFLDIRSPGLGDTAMYLCATSRVAGGGANVLTFGAGSRLTVL.

For the CDR3, the DNA is TGTGCCAGCAGCCAAGTTAACCAAGTCACCTCCTATCGGGGCTACACCTTC. Translating it yields CASSQVNQVTSYRGYTF. V usage is TRBV4-2 and J usage is TRBJ1-2; D remains ambiguous. Germline CDR1 reads LGHNA; CDR2 reads YNFKEQ. This CDR3 spans 17 amino acids. V was trimmed by 1 base and J by 8 bases, leaving 23 bases between them.

J is TRBJ2-1 and V is TRBV7-6; possibly TRBD1 for D (6 bases). In germline, CDR1 is SGHVS, CDR2 FNYEAQ. The CDR3 loop spans 16 amino acids. Trimming left V 6 bases short and J 7 bases short, with 22 bases between. CDR3: CASSSLTGPTLNEQFF. CDR3 DNA: TGTGCCAGCAGTTCTCTAACAGGGCCCACTTTGAATGAGCAGTTCTTC.

This chain links TRBV19 with TRBJ1-2; D possibly corresponds to TRBD1 (6 bases). V was clipped by 3 bases and J by 4 bases, with 24 bases between them. The CDR3 is made up of 18 amino acids. Germline V lookup: CDR1 LNHDA, CDR2 SQIVND (reference sequence). CDR3 loop: CASSISQRGTRGIYGYTF. The CDR3 nucleotides read TGTGCCAGTAGTATCTCCCAGAGGGGGACAAGGGGGATCTATGGCTACACCTTC.

This clone has only one observation. This chain uses TRBV4-1 with TRBJ1-2; 9 bases are shared with TRBD1. This CDR3 contains 16 residues. Germline CDR1 is MGHRA and CDR2 is YSYEKL. The ends lost 1 base at V and 4 bases at J; junction bases unmatched: 7. The CDR3 protein is CASSQAGTGRGYGYTF. The CDR3, as DNA: TGCGCCAGCAGCCAAGCCGGGACAGGGCGAGGCTATGGCTACACCTTC.

The rearrangement links TRBV27 to TRBJ2-7; D is unclear. The CDR3 is 14 residues long. Trimming removed 6 bases from V and 2 bases from J, with 14 bases in between. Germline CDR1 MNHEY, CDR2 SMNVEV (reference sequence). CDR3 residues: CASSALSPTYEQYF. CDR3 coding DNA: TGTGCCAGCAGCGCCTTAAGCCCAACCTACGAGCAGTACTTC.

This chain connects TRBV10-3 to TRBJ2-5, with 9 bases that match TRBD1. Trimming cost V 4 bases and J 5 bases; bases outside gene matches: 8. This CDR3 comprises 15 residues. The V gene's germline CDR1 is ENHRY and CDR2 SYGVKD. DNA for the CDR3: TGTGCCATCAGTGGGGGGACAGGGAAAGGGGAGACCCAGTACTTC. It translates to CAISGGTGKGETQYF.

This clone showed up just a few times. The V and J genes are TRBV11-2 and TRBJ2-3; possible D gene TRBD2, 6 bases. This CDR3 spans 15 amino acids. V gave up 6 bases and J gave up 3 bases, with 16 bases separating them. The germline V gene encodes CDR1 SGHAT and CDR2 FQNNGV. For the CDR3, the DNA is TGTGCCAGCAGTCGTACCGGGAGTGTAACAGATACGCAGTATTTT. It encodes CASSRTGSVTDTQYF.

In this sample, this clone turned up once. The rearrangement links TRBV11-2 to TRBJ2-7; tentatively, D is TRBD2 (7 bases). This CDR3 is built from 16 residues. V was cut by 5 bases and J by 2 bases, with 19 bases left in between. Germline V lookup: CDR1 SGHAT, CDR2 FQNNGV. The CDR3 protein is CASSPQGGGRAYEQYF. CDR3 sequence (DNA): TGTGCCAGCAGCCCTCAAGGGGGGGGACGGGCCTACGAGCAGTACTTC.

The chain joins TRBV10-3 to TRBJ1-2, with TRBD1 identical over 11 bases. Per the germline V gene, CDR1 is ENHRY and CDR2 is SYGVKD. This CDR3 is 14 amino acids long. Trimming took 6 bases from V and 5 from J; bases not matched to a gene: 5. The chain's CDR3 is CAISGDRGGYGYTF. CDR3 nucleotide sequence: TGTGCCATCAGCGGGGACAGGGGGGGATATGGCTACACCTTC.

The chain couples TRBV7-9 to TRBJ2-1, with 14 positions matching TRBD2. Germline V gene data show CDR1 as SEHNR and CDR2 as FQNEAQ (reference sequence). V shed 4 bases, J shed 0 bases, and the junction held 8 bases outside the gene matches. This CDR3 region has 19 residues. The CDR3 nucleotides read TGTGCCAGCAGCTCGCGGGGACTAGCGGGGGCCAGCTCCTACAATGAGCAGTTCTTC. This gives the protein CASSSRGLAGASSYNEQFF.

The rearrangement joins TRBV28 to TRBJ1-3; D call uncertain. Germline CDR1 reads MDHEN; CDR2 reads SYDVKM. CDR3 length: 15 residues. V was cut by 5 bases and J by 0 bases, with 11 bases left in between. The CDR3, as DNA: TGTGCCAGCAGTCTCGGAGATCTCTCTGGAAACACCATATATTTT. Protein sequence: CASSLGDLSGNTIYF.

This sequence joins TRBV5-1 and TRBJ2-1; D uncertain. This CDR3 is 14 amino acids long. V lost 0 bases to trimming and J lost 6 bases, with 10 bases between them. The germline V gene has CDR1 SGHRS and CDR2 YFSETQ. CDR3: CASSLADTGNEQFF. The CDR3 region has the DNA TGCGCCAGCAGCTTGGCCGACACCGGCAATGAGCAGTTCTTC.